The T cell receptor (beta chain) under discussion was sequenced for a study of cytomegalovirus exposure and HLA in healthy donors. Remarks on this clone: Antigen unknown.

Whole-study findings and limits: Researchers counted 150 to 200 TCR beta chains as cytomegalovirus-associated. The tendency of first-cohort TCR clusters to co-occur in the roughly 110 validation repertoires emerged from a later analysis. Generally TCR sequences proved uncommon, though certain public TCRs appeared in numerous donors.

The V segment lost 6 bases and the J segment 7 bases; nucleotides outside the gene matches: 12. Germline V gene sequence: CDR1 MNHEY, CDR2 SVGAGI. This CDR3 spans 15 amino acids. TCRdb keeps only in-frame clones here, not all; method: immunoSEQ multiplex PCR. The table has under 400,000 clones, nearly 90% seen once. The sequence came from a man aged 30-40 years in good health and CMV-seronegative. The rearrangement joins TRBV6-5 to TRBJ2-1; TRBD2 agrees at 7 bases. The sample comprised PBMCs. CDR3 nucleotides: TGTGCCAGCAGCCTTAGTCGTCCGGGAGGAAATGAGCAGTTCTTC. This translates into CASSLSRPGGNEQFF.